Each of the 32 T cell receptor beta chains below was sequenced from the same sample in a study of T cell responses to AZD1222 COVID-19 vaccine. Sequenced by immunoSEQ multiplex PCR; TCRdb stores in-frame clones only, minus some. Of roughly 130,000 clones listed, about nine tenths are singletons. The sample here was peripheral blood, taken on day 0 of AZD1222 vaccination. The receptors were sampled from an adult in good health.

The chain is built from TRBV5-4 and TRBJ1-1, with D unresolved. The V gene lost 0 bases and the J gene lost 7 bases, with 13 bases spanning the gap. The CDR3 is 14 amino acids. The V gene's germline CDR1 is SGHNT and CDR2 YYREEE (reference sequence). The CDR3 region is CASSLGGPRNEAFF. The CDR3 nucleotides read TGTGCCAGCAGCTTGGGAGGGCCACGAAATGAAGCTTTCTTT.

Written as DNA, the CDR3 is TGTGCCAGCAGGGGGCGCGCTCAAGGCTACACCTTC. This encodes CASRGRAQGYTF. The gene calls are TRBV5-6 and TRBJ1-2; tentatively, D is TRBD1 (5 bases). The germline V and J ends were trimmed by 5 bases and 8 bases, with 13 bases remaining between them. From germline, CDR1 is SGHDT and CDR2 YYEEEE. The CDR3 runs 12 residues.

The V call is TRBV11-2, the J call TRBJ1-1, with D possibly matching TRBD1 (6 bases). V shed 4 bases and J shed 3 bases, with 12 bases lying between them. The length of the CDR3 is 14 residues. Germline V gene data show CDR1 as SGHAT and CDR2 as FQNNGV. Here the CDR3 DNA reads TGTGCCAGCAGCTCCCAGAACAGGGACACTGAAGCTTTCTTT. Its protein is CASSSQNRDTEAFF.

The genes are TRBV2 and TRBJ2-1, with D perhaps TRBD2 (5 bases). Trimming shortened V by 2 bases and J by 7 bases, and 9 bases separated the two germline ends. The V gene's germline CDR1 is SNHLY and CDR2 FYNNEI. The CDR3 runs to 13 residues. The CDR3 is CASSERTGNEQFF. The CDR3 DNA follows: TGTGCCAGCAGTGAAAGGACGGGGAATGAGCAGTTCTTC.

V usage is TRBV7-9 and J usage is TRBJ2-5; D may be TRBD1 (5 bases). CDR1 SEHNR and CDR2 FQNEAQ come from the germline V gene (reference sequence). The V gene lost 5 bases and the J gene lost 4 bases, with 11 bases spanning the gap. This CDR3 is built from 13 residues. The CDR3 region is CASSPVQGETQYF. The CDR3 DNA reads as TGTGCCAGCAGCCCCGTCCAGGGAGAGACCCAGTACTTC.

This chain joins TRBV5-8 and TRBJ2-1; TRBD1 or TRBD2 may be the D gene (6 bases each). Per germline, CDR1 SGHTS and CDR2 YDEGEE. The CDR3 runs to 16 residues. V was shortened by 7 bases and J by 3 bases, with 20 bases between the two germline ends. In DNA, the CDR3 is TGTGCCAGCGTTCCGGGGGCCGGGACTCTCTACAATGAGCAGTTCTTC. This sequence encodes CASVPGAGTLYNEQFF.

The V and J genes are TRBV5-4 and TRBJ2-7; D is possibly TRBD1 (6 bases). The germline CDR1 and CDR2 sequences are SGHNT and YYREEE (reference sequence). The CDR3 extends over 16 amino acids. With 0 bases removed from V and 3 bases from J, the gap between germline ends came to 16 bases. The DNA of the CDR3 is TGTGCCAGCAGCTTGGCCGTGGACAGAGATAACTACGAGCAGTACTTC. Encoded protein: CASSLAVDRDNYEQYF.

This clone was counted once. The V call is TRBV6-2 or TRBV6-3, the J call TRBJ2-2; tentatively, D is TRBD1 or TRBD2 (5 bases each). Germline values: CDR1 MNHEY, CDR2 SVGEGT. The V end lost 4 bases, the J end lost 1 base, and 7 bases lay between the germline ends. The CDR3 is 14 amino acids. In DNA form, the CDR3 reads TGTGCCAGCAGTTGGGGACGGAACACCGGGGAGCTGTTTTTT. This encodes CASSWGRNTGELFF.

The CDR3 sequence: CATSRSRQGRGYTF. The CDR3 DNA follows: TGTGCCACCAGCAGATCCCGACAGGGCCGTGGCTACACCTTC. The chain recombines TRBV15 with TRBJ1-2; 7 bases fit TRBD1. Trimming at V came to 2 bases and at J to 7 bases, leaving 7 bases not matched to a gene. CDR1 LNHNV and CDR2 YYDKDF come from the germline V gene (reference sequence). The CDR3 extends over 14 amino acids.

This chain joins TRBV18 and TRBJ1-5, with D possibly being TRBD1 (5 bases). V was cut by 8 bases and J by 6 bases, with 14 bases left in between. There are 13 residues in the CDR3. CDR1 KGHSH and CDR2 LQKENI come from the germline V gene. CDR3 DNA sequence: TGTGCCAGCCTGGGGGATTTGAGTCAGCCCCAGCATTTT. This encodes CASLGDLSQPQHF.

The chain links TRBV5-4 to TRBJ2-2; no definite D call. The CDR3 has 13 residues. V lost 1 base and J lost 7, with 8 bases in between. Per the germline V gene, CDR1 is SGHNT and CDR2 is YYREEE (reference sequence). The CDR3 sequence: CASSLIKDGELFF. The DNA of the CDR3 is TGTGCCAGCAGCTTGATAAAGGACGGGGAGCTGTTTTTT.

The chain combines TRBV6-2 or TRBV6-3 with TRBJ1-5; D is ambiguous. CDR1 is MNHEY and CDR2 is SVGEGT in the germline V gene. The CDR3 contains 13 residues. The V end was cut by 2 bases, the J end by 4 bases, with 6 bases between. The CDR3 DNA is TGTGCCAGCAGTTACGATGGGAATCAGCCCCAGCATTTT. Its translation is CASSYDGNQPQHF.

The rearrangement uses TRBV6-2 or TRBV6-3 and TRBJ2-7, with TRBD1 identical over 7 bases. Unmatched junction bases numbered 15, after V lost 4 bases and J lost 6 bases. The germline CDR1 and CDR2 sequences are MNHEY and SVGEGT. This CDR3 has 16 residues. CDR3 residues: CASSFTNYRGPSEQYF. DNA for the CDR3: TGTGCCAGCAGTTTCACAAATTACAGGGGCCCCTCCGAGCAGTACTTC.

The genes are TRBV11-3 and TRBJ2-2; a possible D gene is TRBD1 (5 bases). Trimming took 1 base from V and 6 from J, leaving 6 bases between them. Germline-derived CDR1 and CDR2 are SGHNT and YENEEA. The CDR3 length is 13 residues. The CDR3 reads CASSLAGSGELFF. The DNA of the CDR3 is TGTGCCAGCAGCTTAGCAGGGTCCGGGGAGCTGTTTTTT. Filled out from reference TRBV11-3 and TRBJ2-2, the complete variable domain reads EAGVVQSPRYKIIEKKQPVAFWCNPISGHNTLYWYLQNLGQGPELLIRYENEEAVDDSQLPKDRFSAERLKGVDSTLKIQPAELGDSAVYLCASSLAGSGELFFGEGSRLTVL.

The chain uses TRBV30 and TRBJ1-1; no firm D call. This CDR3 comprises 15 residues. Germline lookup yields CDR1 GTSNPN and CDR2 SVGIG (reference sequence). Trimming pared 2 bases from V and 2 bases from J, leaving 15 bases between. DNA for the CDR3: TGTGCCTGGAGTCCCTACCAGACGAGAAACACTGAAGCTTTCTTT. Translated: CAWSPYQTRNTEAFF.

The chain employs TRBV27 and TRBJ1-2, with a possible D match to TRBD1 (6 bases). The CDR3 spans 15 residues. V lost 5 bases and J 4 bases, leaving 17 bases between the germline ends. The germline V gene has CDR1 MNHEY and CDR2 SMNVEV (reference sequence). The CDR3 DNA is TGTGCCAGCAGTCTCACAGGGAGCGGATCCTATGGCTACACCTTC. Its translation: CASSLTGSGSYGYTF.

This clone was picked up one time. The chain links TRBV5-1 to TRBJ1-1; TRBD1 agrees at 7 bases. V lost 1 base and J lost 4; bases outside the gene matches: 4. CDR1 and CDR2 from the germline V gene are SGHRS and YFSETQ. CDR3 length: 14 residues. CDR3 loop: CASSLRGQSTEAFF. Written as DNA, the CDR3 is TGCGCCAGCAGCTTGCGGGGACAGAGCACTGAAGCTTTCTTT.

The chain uses TRBV19 and TRBJ2-7; the match to TRBD1 covers 10 bases. Germline CDR1 is LNHDA and CDR2 is SQIVND (reference sequence). The CDR3 is 14 residues long. Losses at the gene ends were 5 bases for V and 3 bases for J; bases not matched to a gene: 4. The CDR3 loop reads CASSLGQGNYEQYF. CDR3 coding DNA: TGTGCCAGTAGTCTGGGACAGGGGAACTACGAGCAGTACTTC.

DNA of the CDR3: TGTGCCAGCAGCTTGGGGGGGAGGAATCAGCCCCAGCATTTT. Its protein product is CASSLGGRNQPQHF. This chain connects TRBV14 to TRBJ1-5, with D possibly matching TRBD1 (5 bases). Germline assignment: CDR1 SGHDN and CDR2 FVKESK. The CDR3 loop spans 14 amino acids. Trimming took 5 bases from V and 4 from J, leaving 12 bases between them.

This sequence joins TRBV9 and TRBJ1-2, with a tentative D call TRBD1 (5 bases). The CDR3 loop spans 14 amino acids. CDR1 and CDR2 (germline): SGDLS, YYNGEE. Trimming shortened V by 0 bases and J by 5 bases, and 11 bases separated the two germline ends. The CDR3 DNA sequence: TGTGCCAGCAGCGTAGCAGGGACGGGGTATGGCTACACCTTC. Protein sequence: CASSVAGTGYGYTF. The variable domain in full, with the rest retrieved from reference TRBV9 and TRBJ1-2, is DSGVTQTPKHLITATGQRVTLRCSPRSGDLSVYWYQQSLDQGLQFLIQYYNGEERAKGNILERFSAQQFPDLHSELNLSSLELGDSALYFCASSVAGTGYGYTFGSGTRLTVV.

The chain links TRBV7-2 to TRBJ1-3; no clear D gene. In germline, CDR1 is SGHTA, CDR2 FQGNSA. The ends were cut back, 2 bases at V and 3 bases at J, with 11 bases in the middle. This CDR3 contains 15 residues. The CDR3 region has the DNA TGTGCCAGCAGCTTAACGGCAGGCAGTGGAAACACCATATATTTT. This encodes CASSLTAGSGNTIYF.

CDR3 loop: CATSRDREVLNSPLHF. The DNA of the CDR3 is TGTGCCACCAGCAGAGATCGAGAGGTTCTTAATTCACCCCTCCACTTT. The chain uses TRBV15 and TRBJ1-6; D is undetermined. This CDR3 region has 16 residues. CDR1 and CDR2 (germline): LNHNV, YYDKDF (reference sequence). V gave up 0 bases and J gave up 6 bases, with 12 bases separating them.

This chain links TRBV28 with TRBJ1-2, with 12 bases matching TRBD1. Germline V gives CDR1 MDHEN, CDR2 SYDVKM. V shed 6 bases and J 7 bases; nucleotides not matched to a gene: 9. The CDR3 is 15 residues long. CDR3: CASSRDRGLISGYTF. CDR3 bases: TGTGCCAGCAGCCGGGACAGGGGGCTAATATCTGGCTACACCTTC.

This clone was recorded once. This sequence joins TRBV4-1 and TRBJ1-1, with D perhaps matching TRBD1 (5 bases). The CDR3 is 15 amino acids. The germline gives CDR1 MGHRA, CDR2 YSYEKL. Trimming took 0 bases from V and 4 from J, leaving 12 bases between them. CDR3 in amino acids: CASSQDGGGGTEAFF. CDR3 in DNA: TGCGCCAGCAGCCAAGATGGGGGTGGAGGCACTGAAGCTTTCTTT.

The rearrangement uses TRBV30 and TRBJ2-7, with 8 positions matching TRBD1. The J segment lost 3 bases and the V segment lost 0 bases, leaving 4 bases of the junction unmatched. Germline CDR1 is GTSNPN and CDR2 is SVGIG (reference sequence). The CDR3 is 14 residues long. The CDR3 loop is CAWSVGTGRYEQYF. In nucleotides, the CDR3 is TGTGCCTGGAGTGTTGGGACAGGACGCTACGAGCAGTACTTC.

In its sample, this clone was seen once. The chain couples TRBV3-1 (or the pseudogene TRBV3-2) to TRBJ1-2; 9 bases match TRBD1. Germline CDR1 LGHDT, CDR2 YNNKEL (reference sequence). The CDR3 extends over 15 amino acids. J gave up 3 bases and V 4 bases, and 6 bases lay outside the gene matches. This chain's CDR3 is CASSRRQGGDYGYTF. The CDR3 region has the DNA TGTGCCAGCAGCCGTCGACAGGGGGGGGACTATGGCTACACCTTC.

The V and J genes are TRBV28 and TRBJ2-6; D unresolved. Between the trimmed V and J ends, which lost 3 bases and 2 bases, there was a span of 14 bases. CDR3 length: 17 amino acids. The germline gives CDR1 MDHEN, CDR2 SYDVKM. In DNA, the CDR3 is TGTGCCAGCAGTTTGACCGCTATTGGGGCTGGGGCCAACGTCCTGACTTTC. Its protein product is CASSLTAIGAGANVLTF.

The rearrangement joins TRBV7-9 to TRBJ2-6, with D unclear. Looked up from germline, CDR1 is SEHNR and CDR2 is FQNEAQ (reference sequence). The CDR3 has 15 amino acids. V was pared by 4 bases and J by 0 bases, with 7 bases between. CDR3 region: CASSSTGSGANVLTF. The CDR3 nucleotides read TGTGCCAGCAGCTCCACGGGCTCTGGGGCCAACGTCCTGACTTTC.

V usage is TRBV11-3 and J usage is TRBJ2-5; a possible D gene is TRBD2 (5 bases). The V gene lost 1 base and the J gene lost 4 bases, with 10 bases spanning the gap. The germline V gene encodes CDR1 SGHNT and CDR2 YENEEA. The CDR3 has 14 residues. The CDR3 sequence: CASSLGLGRETQYF. The CDR3 bases are TGTGCCAGCAGCTTAGGGTTAGGGAGAGAGACCCAGTACTTC.

This clone was observed a handful of times. The chain recombines TRBV29-1 with TRBJ2-3; a weak D match, TRBD1 (6 bases). Deletions cut 3 bases from V and 0 bases from J, with 10 bases between. The germline V gene encodes CDR1 SQVTM and CDR2 ANQGSEA. The CDR3 is made up of 14 amino acids. CDR3 in DNA: TGCAGCGTTGATGGGACATATAGCACAGATACGCAGTATTTT. This encodes CSVDGTYSTDTQYF.

The chain uses TRBV7-3 and TRBJ2-5, with D possibly TRBD1 on 5 matching bases. V gave up 2 bases and J gave up 1 base, with 8 bases separating them. The CDR3 runs to 14 residues. Germline CDR1 SGHTA, CDR2 FQGTGA. CDR3 DNA sequence: TGTGCCAGCAGCTTAGGACAAACCCAAGAGACCCAGTACTTC. Its protein is CASSLGQTQETQYF.

The rearrangement links TRBV7-9 to TRBJ1-2; perhaps TRBD1 as D (5 bases). CDR3 length: 12 residues. Germline CDR1 and CDR2: SEHNR and FQNEAQ (reference sequence). V shed 3 bases and J shed 6 bases, with 8 bases lying between them. CDR3 bases: TGTGCCAGCAGCTTCTGGGGGAATGGCTACACCTTC. This translates into CASSFWGNGYTF. Variable domain in full (rest from reference TRBV7-9 and TRBJ1-2): DTGVSQNPRHKITKRGQNVTFRCDPISEHNRLYWYRQTLGQGPEFLTYFQNEAQLEKSRLLSDRFSAERPKGSFSTLEIQRTEQGDSAMYLCASSFWGNGYTFGSGTRLTVV.